This T cell receptor (beta chain) was documented in a study of shared clonotypes between healthy human individuals. Study-level findings and limits: Non-shared clonotypes had lower generation probabilities than those shared by all four donors. About 5% was the fraction of naive CD4 clonotypes found shared across a few donors. Memory subsets generally showed lower estimated richness than naive subsets.

The donors, all of them Caucasian adults, lived in Nashville, Tennessee. The data were produced by immunoSEQ multiplex PCR, yet TCRdb's version contains in-frame clones alone and is incomplete. Here the sample spans 950,000 to 1,200,000 clones, about 72% being singletons. The germline V gene encodes CDR1 SGHTA and CDR2 FQGNSA. V shed 5 bases and J 4 bases; nucleotides not matched to a gene: 11. The CDR3 length is 17 residues. About this clone itself: Its antigen remains unknown.

The chain has TRBV7-2 and TRBJ1-2; 12 bases are shared with TRBD1. Sequenced: memory CD4+ T cells from PBMCs. Subset indicated: CD45RA-negative fraction. The TCR originated in a man younger than 35 in good health. Some clones in this sample may be carry-over from other donors' samples. DNA of the CDR3: TGTGCCAGCAGCCGACCGGGACAGGGGGCGCCTCCCTATGGCTACACCTTC. Its translation: CASSRPGQGAPPYGYTF. Full variable domain (rest looked up from reference TRBV7-2 and TRBJ1-2): GAGVSQSPSNKVTEKGKDVELRCDPISGHTALYWYRQSLGQGLEFLIYFQGNSAPDKSGLPSDRFSAERTGGSVSTLTIQRTQQEDSAVYLCASSRPGQGAPPYGYTFGSGTRLTVV.